The clone carrying this T cell receptor beta chain has a single count. What it binds is unknown. PCR amplification relied on 60 Vbeta primers (plus 13 Jbeta primers). Some clones are missing from TCRdb's copy, which holds only in-frame ones; the method was immunoSEQ multiplex PCR. This table holds 85,000 to 100,000 clones, around 83% found once. Trimming shortened V by 5 bases and J by 3 bases, and 8 bases separated the two germline ends. In germline, CDR1 is MNHEY, CDR2 SVGAGI. The CDR3 runs to 12 residues. The sample is drawn from a study of cytomegalovirus exposure and HLA in healthy donors. Overall study findings and caveats: Accurate prediction of HLA-A and HLA-B alleles (for most subjects) was reportedly achieved from TCR beta sequences. The number of N-insertions in an Asian-associated ancestry cluster was reportedly below the roughly 670-donor mean in a later analysis. By HLA locus, TCR association rates varied in a later analysis, with DRB1 showing the most and HLA-C the fewest.

The chain couples TRBV6-5 to TRBJ2-7; possibly TRBD2 for D (6 bases). This TCR derives from a female donor in good health and CMV-seropositive. What was sequenced was PBMCs. The CDR3 loop reads CASSLGGYEQYF. The CDR3 DNA is TGTGCCAGCAGTCTGGGGGGCTACGAGCAGTACTTC.